This TCR beta chain came from a study of blood T cells in healthy people across ages. Then a second PCR, running about 6 to 11 cycles, was carried out with a sample-barcoded 5' primer and a J-beta primer mix. TCRdb re-derived calls from the 5' RACE reads in MiXCR, one entry per CDR3 protein. The sample includes fewer than 650,000 distinct CDR3 sequences, 27% of them seen just once. Germline CDR1 KGHSH, CDR2 LQKENI. J gave up 2 bases and V 6 bases, and 10 bases lay outside the gene matches. The CDR3 runs 16 residues. These data were also reused for a study on T cells of mothers and their children. From that report: The sample comes from roughly 9 healthy Caucasian donors: mothers and children. Mothers yielded over 8.5 million CDR3 reads, children several million each.

This sequence joins TRBV18 and TRBJ1-1; 9 bases align to TRBD1. The clonotype originates from a boy between 2 and 10 years old in good health. The sample comprised blood. CDR3 sequence: CASSLMTGGTNTEAFF. The CDR3 nucleotides are TGTGCCAGCTCCTTAATGACAGGGGGAACCAACACTGAAGCTTTCTTT.